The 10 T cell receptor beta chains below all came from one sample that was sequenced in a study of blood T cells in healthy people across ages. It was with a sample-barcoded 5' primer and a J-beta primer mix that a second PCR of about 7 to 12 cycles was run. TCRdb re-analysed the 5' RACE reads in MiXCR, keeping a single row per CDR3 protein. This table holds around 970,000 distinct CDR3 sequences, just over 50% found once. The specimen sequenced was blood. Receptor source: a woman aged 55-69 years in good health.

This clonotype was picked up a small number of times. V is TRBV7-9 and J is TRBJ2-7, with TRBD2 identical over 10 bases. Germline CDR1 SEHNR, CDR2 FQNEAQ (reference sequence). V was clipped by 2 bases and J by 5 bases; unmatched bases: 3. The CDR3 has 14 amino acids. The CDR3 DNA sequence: TGTGCCAGCAGCTTATCTAGCGGGAGTGACGAGCAGTACTTC. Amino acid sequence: CASSLSSGSDEQYF. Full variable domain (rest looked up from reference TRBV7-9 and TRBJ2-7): DTGVSQNPRHKITKRGQNVTFRCDPISEHNRLYWYRQTLGQGPEFLTYFQNEAQLEKSRLLSDRFSAERPKGSFSTLEIQRTEQGDSAMYLCASSLSSGSDEQYFGPGTRLTVT.

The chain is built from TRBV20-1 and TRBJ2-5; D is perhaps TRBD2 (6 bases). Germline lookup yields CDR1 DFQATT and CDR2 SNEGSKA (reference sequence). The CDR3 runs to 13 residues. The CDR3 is CVSRPGEQETQYF. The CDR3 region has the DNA TGCGTCAGCCGCCCGGGGGAACAAGAGACCCAGTACTTC.

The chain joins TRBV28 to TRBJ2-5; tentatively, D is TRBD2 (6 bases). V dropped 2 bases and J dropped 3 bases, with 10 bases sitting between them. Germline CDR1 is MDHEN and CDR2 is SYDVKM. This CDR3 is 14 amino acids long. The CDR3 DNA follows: TGTGCCAGCAGTTTACCAGGGAGGAAAGAGACCCAGTACTTC. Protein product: CASSLPGRKETQYF.

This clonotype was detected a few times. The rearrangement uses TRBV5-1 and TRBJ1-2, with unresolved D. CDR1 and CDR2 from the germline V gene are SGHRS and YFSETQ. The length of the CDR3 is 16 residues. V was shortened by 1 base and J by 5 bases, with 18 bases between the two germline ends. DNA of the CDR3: TGCGCCAGCAGCTTGCTCTCCAGCTCGGCAGCTTATGGCTACACCTTC. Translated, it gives CASSLLSSSAAYGYTF. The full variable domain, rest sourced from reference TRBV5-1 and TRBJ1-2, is KAGVTQTPRYLIKTRGQQVTLSCSPISGHRSVSWYQQTPGQGLQFLFEYFSETQRNKGNFPGRFSGRQFSNSRSEMNVSTLELGDSALYLCASSLLSSSAAYGYTFGSGTRLTVV.

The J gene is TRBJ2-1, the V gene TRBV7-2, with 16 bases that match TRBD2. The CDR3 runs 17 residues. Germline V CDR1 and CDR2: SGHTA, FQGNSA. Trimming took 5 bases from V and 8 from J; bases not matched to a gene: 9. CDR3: CASSPHGTSGRAYEQFF. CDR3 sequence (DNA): TGTGCCAGCAGCCCCCATGGGACTAGCGGGAGGGCATATGAGCAGTTCTTC.

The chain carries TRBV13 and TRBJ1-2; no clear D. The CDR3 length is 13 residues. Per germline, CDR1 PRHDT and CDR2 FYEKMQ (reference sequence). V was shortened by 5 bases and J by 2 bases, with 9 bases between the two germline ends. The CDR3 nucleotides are TGTGCCAGCAGCGCACAGAAAAACTATGGCTACACCTTC. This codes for CASSAQKNYGYTF.

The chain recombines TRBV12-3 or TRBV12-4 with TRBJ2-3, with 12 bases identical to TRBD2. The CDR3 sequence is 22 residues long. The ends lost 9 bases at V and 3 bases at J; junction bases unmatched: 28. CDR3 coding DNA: TGTGCCAGTGGACACCGGGACTTCCTTCGGCTAGCGGGAGGGCCGGGGACAGATACGCAGTATTTT. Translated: CASGHRDFLRLAGGPGTDTQYF.

In nucleotides, the CDR3 is TGCGCCAGCAGCTTGGGTAGCGGGAGGTACTACAATGAGCAGTTCTTC. Protein: CASSLGSGRYYNEQFF. The J gene is TRBJ2-1, the V gene TRBV5-1; TRBD2 matches 10 bases. The CDR3 length is 16 residues. The V segment lost 0 bases and the J segment 3 bases; nucleotides outside the gene matches: 3. CDR1 SGHRS and CDR2 YFSETQ come from the germline V gene.

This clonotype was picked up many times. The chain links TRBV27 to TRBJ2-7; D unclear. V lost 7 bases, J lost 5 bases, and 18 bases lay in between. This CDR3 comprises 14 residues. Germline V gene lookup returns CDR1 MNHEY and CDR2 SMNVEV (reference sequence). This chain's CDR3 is CASTPRIAHHEQYF. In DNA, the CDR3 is TGTGCCAGCACCCCGAGGATAGCTCACCACGAGCAGTACTTC.

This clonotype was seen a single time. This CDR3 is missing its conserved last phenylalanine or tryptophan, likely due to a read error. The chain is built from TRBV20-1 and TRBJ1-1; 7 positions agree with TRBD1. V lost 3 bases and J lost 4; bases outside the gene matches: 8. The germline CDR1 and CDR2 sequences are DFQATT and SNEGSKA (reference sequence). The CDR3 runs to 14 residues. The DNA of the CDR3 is TGCAGTGCTAGGAACAGGGGTTGGAGCACTGAAGCTTTCTTG. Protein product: CSARNRGWSTEAFL.